A single sample gave rise to the 10 T cell receptor beta chains below, sequenced in a study of Ad26.COV2.S vaccination and SARS-CoV-2 variants. TCRdb's copy holds only in-frame clones and misses some; the assay was immunoSEQ multiplex PCR. Of under 550,000 clones detected, 90% appear once; the ten largest clones hold over 9%. Treatment of the sample: over 15 received Ad26.COV2.S at low or high dose, single or two shots; several received placebo; per-sample allocation not given. The investigators took samples on day 63 after the first vaccine or placebo injection. Sequencing was performed on peripheral blood, taken in a trial of Ad26.COV2.S vaccine versus placebo. The receptors shown here come from a person aged 18-65 years who received the Ad26.COV2.S COVID-19 vaccine or a placebo.

This clone was counted many times. The rearrangement links TRBV6-4 to TRBJ2-2; D gene unclear. V was shortened by 0 bases and J by 4 bases, with 3 bases between the two germline ends. This CDR3 region has 13 residues. CDR1 is MRHNA, CDR2 SNTAGT, per germline. CDR3 residues: CASSDSGTGELFF. The CDR3, as DNA: TGTGCCAGCAGTGACTCAGGCACCGGGGAGCTGTTTTTT.

As concerns this clone: Other DNA sequences in the sample encode the same CDR3. The chain carries TRBV27 and TRBJ2-7; a possible D gene is TRBD1 (6 bases). V was cut by 3 bases and J by 2 bases, with 8 bases left in between. Germline CDR1 and CDR2: MNHEY and SMNVEV (reference sequence). The CDR3 is made up of 13 amino acids. The CDR3 DNA reads TGTGCCAGCAGTTTGGGACAAACCTACGAGCAGTACTTC. Residues: CASSLGQTYEQYF.

The V call is TRBV12-3 or TRBV12-4, the J call TRBJ2-1, with TRBD2 matching 12 bases. The CDR3 covers 13 residues. Germline trimming cut 6 bases from V and 15 bases from J; bases unmatched to any gene: 9. The CDR3: CASRGLAGTMWFF. For the CDR3, the DNA is TGTGCCAGCAGGGGACTAGCGGGTACTATGTGGTTCTTC.

The chain links TRBV7-9 to TRBJ2-7, with TRBD1 matching over 8 bases. This CDR3 spans 14 amino acids. V lost 2 bases to trimming and J lost 4 bases; unmatched junction nucleotides: 4. CDR1 SEHNR and CDR2 FQNEAQ come from the germline V gene (reference sequence). CDR3 bases: TGTGCCAGCAGCTTACCCACAGGGGGTTACGAGCAGTACTTC. It yields the protein CASSLPTGGYEQYF.

This chain uses TRBV2 with TRBJ1-2, with 10 positions matching TRBD1. Germline CDR1 is SNHLY and CDR2 is FYNNEI. CDR3 size: 16 residues. The J segment lost 0 bases and the V segment lost 3 bases, leaving 4 bases of the junction unmatched. CDR3 in amino acids: CASSDPGQGANYGYTF. The DNA of the CDR3 is TGTGCCAGCAGTGATCCCGGACAGGGGGCTAACTATGGCTACACCTTC.

This clone was counted a single time. The chain couples TRBV20-1 to TRBJ1-1; D gene unclear. CDR3 size: 11 residues. Germline lookup yields CDR1 DFQATT and CDR2 SNEGSKA (reference sequence). Trimming cost V 8 bases and J 4 bases, with 11 bases left between them. CDR3 region: CSRGGSTEAFF. CDR3 nucleotide sequence: TGCAGTCGAGGTGGGAGCACTGAAGCTTTCTTT.

This clone has more than one count but fewer than ten. The rearrangement links TRBV5-1 to TRBJ2-1, with D possibly matching TRBD2 (6 bases). Deletions cut 2 bases from V and 0 bases from J, with 12 bases between. CDR1 is SGHRS, CDR2 YFSETQ, per germline. The CDR3 loop spans 16 amino acids. CDR3 in DNA: TGCGCCAGCAGCTTCCGCGGGGCAAGCTCCTACAATGAGCAGTTCTTC. Residues: CASSFRGASSYNEQFF.

This clone was observed a handful of times. V is TRBV5-5 and J is TRBJ1-3; no clear D. V was pared by 5 bases and J by 2 bases, with 11 bases between. From germline, CDR1 is SGHKS and CDR2 YYEKEE (reference sequence). The CDR3 runs 14 residues. The CDR3 DNA reads TGTGCCAGCAGTTTTTCAGGAACTGGAAACACCATATATTTT. Its translation: CASSFSGTGNTIYF.

The rearrangement links TRBV28 to TRBJ2-7, with D perhaps assigned TRBD1 or TRBD2 (5 bases each). There are 12 residues in the CDR3. Germline V lookup: CDR1 MDHEN, CDR2 SYDVKM. Trimming cost V 8 bases and J 8 bases, with 16 bases left between them. The CDR3 is CASGGRMGQQYF. The CDR3 coding sequence is TGTGCCAGCGGTGGACGGATGGGACAGCAGTACTTC. The complete variable domain, with remaining parts taken from reference TRBV28 and TRBJ2-7, reads DVKVTQSSRYLVKRTGEKVFLECVQDMDHENMFWYRQDPGLGLRLIYFSYDVKMKEKGDIPEGYSVSREKKERFSLILESASTNQTSMYLCASGGRMGQQYFGPGTRLTVT.

The chain is built from TRBV7-2 and TRBJ2-1, with no clear D. CDR3 length: 14 amino acids. V gave up 1 base and J gave up 7 bases, with 11 bases separating them. Germline V gene lookup returns CDR1 SGHTA and CDR2 FQGNSA. The CDR3, as DNA: TGTGCCAGCAGCTTAGAACCCTCTCGAAATGAGCAGTTCTTC. Its translation: CASSLEPSRNEQFF.